The 25 T cell receptor beta chains listed next were all sequenced from one sample in a study of OX40 agonist ivuxolimab in advanced cancers. Generated by immunoSEQ multiplex PCR, the TCRdb table keeps only in-frame clones and is missing some. The sample yields approximately 60,000 clones, under 85% seen once. Sequenced here: CD4+ or CD8+ T cells sorted from blood, sampled in a trial of the OX40 agonist ivuxolimab. These receptor sequences come from an adult with an advanced solid tumor such as melanoma, head and neck, liver or kidney cancer.

This clone was recorded only once. This chain links TRBV19 with TRBJ2-5; D call uncertain. Germline V gene lookup returns CDR1 LNHDA and CDR2 SQIVND (reference sequence). Trimming took off 2 bases at V and 3 bases at J, with 13 bases between the two ends. The length of the CDR3 is 15 residues. CDR3 loop: CASSILGAGEETQYF. DNA for the CDR3: TGTGCCAGTAGTATACTTGGCGCTGGGGAAGAGACCCAGTACTTC.

The chain combines TRBV2 with TRBJ1-1; D is unclear. V lost 8 bases, J lost 0 bases, and 10 bases lay in between. Germline assignment: CDR1 SNHLY and CDR2 FYNNEI. The CDR3 loop spans 13 amino acids. CDR3 residues: CASRVALNTEAFF. CDR3 DNA sequence: TGTGCCAGCCGGGTGGCCTTGAACACTGAAGCTTTCTTT.

The V call is TRBV14, the J call TRBJ2-1; D not resolved. CDR1 and CDR2 from the germline V gene are SGHDN and FVKESK. V was shortened by 2 bases and J by 7 bases, with 9 bases between the two germline ends. The CDR3 consists of 13 residues. The CDR3 spells CASSQQVLNEQFF. The CDR3 DNA reads TGTGCCAGCAGCCAACAGGTTTTGAATGAGCAGTTCTTC.

The chain recombines TRBV19 with TRBJ2-1; 11 bases fit TRBD1. V was clipped by 5 bases and J by 6 bases; unmatched bases: 3. The CDR3 spans 14 residues. The germline gives CDR1 LNHDA, CDR2 SQIVND (reference sequence). The CDR3 DNA reads as TGTGCCAGTAGTTCCGGGACAGGGGGCAATGAGCAGTTCTTC. Encoded protein: CASSSGTGGNEQFF.

This clone was detected only once. The chain links TRBV14 to TRBJ1-1; D is ambiguous. The germline V and J ends were trimmed by 5 bases and 0 bases, with 7 bases remaining between them. CDR1 and CDR2 from the germline V gene are SGHDN and FVKESK. This CDR3 is built from 13 residues. The CDR3 nucleotides read TGTGCCAGCAGCTGGCAGTTGAACACTGAAGCTTTCTTT. Protein: CASSWQLNTEAFF. Filled out from reference TRBV14 and TRBJ1-1, the complete variable domain reads EAGVTQFPSHSVIEKGQTVTLRCDPISGHDNLYWYRRVMGKEIKFLLHFVKESKQDESGMPNNRFLAERTGGTYSTLKVQPAELEDSGVYFCASSWQLNTEAFFGQGTRLTVV.

The chain employs TRBV6-6 and TRBJ2-5, with D hard to call. Germline CDR1 and CDR2: MNHNY and SVGAGI (reference sequence). The CDR3 totals 14 residues. The V end lost 0 bases, the J end lost 2 bases, and 7 bases lay between the germline ends. The CDR3: CASSYSDLQETQYF. The CDR3 coding sequence is TGTGCCAGCAGTTACTCGGATTTACAAGAGACCCAGTACTTC.

The V gene is TRBV4-2, the J gene TRBJ2-7, with 10 bases that match TRBD2. The CDR3 is made up of 15 amino acids. The V and J ends lost 5 bases and 3 bases, in that order; junction bases with no gene match: 7. Germline CDR1 reads LGHNA; CDR2 reads YNFKEQ. For the CDR3, the DNA is TGTGCCAGCAGCTTGGCCGGGACTAGCGACTACGAGCAGTACTTC. This encodes CASSLAGTSDYEQYF.

The chain combines TRBV2 with TRBJ2-7; 9 bases fit TRBD2. This CDR3 region has 14 residues. CDR1 is SNHLY and CDR2 is FYNNEI in the germline V gene. Losses at the gene ends were 6 bases for V and 6 bases for J; bases not matched to a gene: 9. This chain's CDR3 is CASRYTSGRAEQYF. The DNA of the CDR3 is TGTGCCAGCAGATACACTAGCGGGCGAGCCGAGCAGTACTTC.

This chain connects TRBV30 to TRBJ1-5; no definite D call. Germline lookup yields CDR1 GTSNPN and CDR2 SVGIG (reference sequence). With 0 bases removed from V and 0 bases from J, the gap between germline ends came to 3 bases. This CDR3 region has 13 residues. The CDR3 coding sequence is TGTGCCTGGAGTGTTTTTAGCAATCAGCCCCAGCATTTT. Translating it yields CAWSVFSNQPQHF.

This sequence joins TRBV5-6 and TRBJ2-3; D remains unclear. Germline V gene lookup returns CDR1 SGHDT and CDR2 YYEEEE. V shed 0 bases and J shed 2 bases, with 7 bases lying between them. The CDR3 is 14 residues long. CDR3 bases: TGTGCCAGCAGCTTGGTGGGCAACACAGATACGCAGTATTTT. Protein sequence: CASSLVGNTDTQYF.

The J gene is TRBJ1-4, the V gene TRBV6-1, with 8 bases fitting TRBD1. V gave up 4 bases and J gave up 3 bases; unmatched junction bases: 7. The CDR3 consists of 16 residues. The germline V gene has CDR1 MNHNS and CDR2 SASEGT. CDR3: CASSGTGRLANEKLFF. The CDR3 DNA sequence: TGTGCCAGCAGTGGGACAGGGAGGCTGGCTAATGAAAAACTGTTTTTT.

This clone was counted between two and nine times. J is TRBJ1-1 and V is TRBV6-1; no clear D gene. CDR3 length: 12 residues. V dropped 4 bases and J dropped 1 base, with 4 bases sitting between them. Germline assignment: CDR1 MNHNS and CDR2 SASEGT. This chain's CDR3 is CASSVANTEAFF. The CDR3 DNA reads as TGTGCCAGCAGTGTGGCGAACACTGAAGCTTTCTTT.

The chain uses TRBV6-6 and TRBJ2-7, with D hard to call. V was shortened by 6 bases and J by 6 bases, with 15 bases between the two germline ends. Per germline, CDR1 MNHNY and CDR2 SVGAGI (reference sequence). This CDR3 is built from 13 residues. This CDR3 is CASSPATSSEQYF. The CDR3 nucleotides read TGTGCCAGCAGCCCCGCAACTTCCAGCGAGCAGTACTTC.

This chain connects TRBV6-6 to TRBJ1-2; D not resolved. CDR3 length: 12 residues. V lost 10 bases to trimming and J lost 5 bases, with 14 bases between them. Germline V lookup: CDR1 MNHNY, CDR2 SVGAGI (reference sequence). The CDR3 nucleotides are TGTGCCACCCGGACGGAGACTTATGGCTACACCTTC. Translating gives CATRTETYGYTF.

The CDR3 nucleotides read TGTGCCAGCTCCCAGGTAGAGGTGGAAGGCTACACCTTC. As protein: CASSQVEVEGYTF. The chain is built from TRBV18 and TRBJ1-2; D gene unclear. Germline V gene lookup returns CDR1 KGHSH and CDR2 LQKENI. Trimming stripped 6 bases from V and 8 bases from J, with 16 bases between. There are 13 residues in the CDR3.

The CDR3 spells CASRRLGYENGYTF. CDR3 DNA sequence: TGTGCCAGCAGGAGACTGGGATATGAGAATGGCTACACCTTC. The chain is built from TRBV6-6 and TRBJ1-2; D gene ambiguous. V gave up 6 bases and J gave up 6 bases, with 17 bases separating them. The CDR3 contains 14 residues. Germline V gives CDR1 MNHNY, CDR2 SVGAGI (reference sequence).

V gene TRBV10-3 combines with J gene TRBJ2-7; TRBD1 matches at 11 bases. CDR3 size: 17 residues. CDR1 ENHRY and CDR2 SYGVKD come from the germline V gene. V lost 3 bases, J lost 3 bases, and 10 bases stayed unmatched. CDR3 sequence: CAISDLPGQGVNYEQYF. The DNA for the CDR3 is TGTGCCATCAGTGATTTGCCGGGACAGGGGGTTAACTACGAGCAGTACTTC.

The J gene is TRBJ1-6, the V gene TRBV6-4; weak D call: TRBD1 (5 bases). The CDR3 is made up of 15 amino acids. Germline CDR1 and CDR2: MRHNA and SNTAGT. Trimming took off 1 base at V and 9 bases at J, with 13 bases between the two ends. CDR3 sequence reads: CASSDFYGGTSPLHF. CDR3 DNA: TGTGCCAGCAGTGACTTCTACGGGGGAACTTCACCCCTCCACTTT.

This clone occurred a few times. V is TRBV7-8 and J is TRBJ1-5, with no clear D. CDR1 SGHVS and CDR2 FQNEAQ come from the germline V gene. The V end lost 3 bases, the J end lost 4 bases, and 10 bases lay between the germline ends. CDR3 length equals 14 residues. The CDR3 here is CASSLGSGNQPQHF. The DNA of the CDR3 is TGTGCCAGCAGCTTGGGGTCGGGAAATCAGCCCCAGCATTTT. The variable domain in full, completed from reference TRBV7-8 and TRBJ1-5, reads GAGVSQSPRYKVAKRGQDVALRCDPISGHVSLFWYQQALGQGPEFLTYFQNEAQLDKSGLPSDRFFAERPEGSVSTLKIQRTQQEDSAVYLCASSLGSGNQPQHFGDGTRLSIL.

The chain has TRBV11-2 and TRBJ2-1; D may match TRBD1 or TRBD2 (5 bases each). The V and J ends lost 0 bases and 7 bases respectively, with 13 bases between them. The CDR3 contains 15 residues. Germline V gives CDR1 SGHAT, CDR2 FQNNGV. CDR3 bases: TGTGCCAGCAGCTTAGATGGGACCTGGGGAAATGAGCAGTTCTTC. Amino acids: CASSLDGTWGNEQFF.

This clone was recorded once. The chain employs TRBV28 and TRBJ1-1; the D is unclear. Trimming shortened V by 7 bases and J by 4 bases, and 22 bases separated the two germline ends. This CDR3 has 16 amino acids. Germline CDR1 reads MDHEN; CDR2 reads SYDVKM. The CDR3 is CASTETARHWGTEAFF. DNA of the CDR3: TGTGCCAGCACCGAAACCGCGAGGCACTGGGGCACTGAAGCTTTCTTT.

This chain links TRBV6-5 with TRBJ2-7; TRBD2 might be the D (5 bases). Trimming removed 5 bases at V and 2 bases at J, with 10 bases between. The CDR3 length is 13 residues. CDR1 is MNHEY and CDR2 is SVGAGI in the germline V gene. DNA of the CDR3: TGTGCCAGCAGTGAACGGACTCCCTACGAGCAGTACTTC. Translated, it gives CASSERTPYEQYF.

The chain recombines TRBV2 with TRBJ2-2; D not certain. CDR3 length: 13 amino acids. V shed 1 base and J shed 7 bases, with 7 bases lying between them. Germline V CDR1 and CDR2: SNHLY, FYNNEI. The CDR3 DNA reads as TGTGCCAGCAGTGAAGTACTTGGCGGGGAGCTGTTTTTT. Translated, it gives CASSEVLGGELFF.

This sequence joins TRBV6-6 and TRBJ1-2; 10 bases map to TRBD1. Germline lookup yields CDR1 MNHNY and CDR2 SVGAGI (reference sequence). With 6 bases clipped from V and 2 bases from J, the junction kept 6 bases outside the gene matches. CDR3 length equals 15 residues. The CDR3 sequence: CASSPGTGANYGYTF. DNA of the CDR3: TGTGCCAGCAGCCCCGGGACAGGGGCCAACTATGGCTACACCTTC.

The genes are TRBV5-6 and TRBJ1-2; D gene uncertain. The V gene's germline CDR1 is SGHDT and CDR2 YYEEEE. V lost 0 bases to trimming and J lost 8 bases, with 5 bases between them. This CDR3 contains 11 residues. CDR3 region: CASSLEGGYTF. The DNA for the CDR3 is TGTGCCAGCAGCTTGGAGGGCGGCTACACCTTC.